The next 8 T cell receptor beta chains were all read from a single sample in a study of T-cell memory formation after mild COVID-19 (dated by TCRdb to the early 2020s). Receptors were amplified or captured by 5' RACE. Reads for this sample came from an Illumina NovaSeq 6000. TCRdb cleaned the public reads at Q25 with fastp, built clones with MiXCR and kept in-frame beta chains. CDR3 protein duplicates are merged, each entry listing the most common genes and DNA. The sample records some 600,000 distinct CDR3 sequences, roughly 17% of which are singletons. The ten most abundant clones make up about 7.5% of the sample. The source material was PBMCs or a T cell subset sorted from them (not recorded which). Source of these receptors: an adult woman who had mild COVID-19 (a few samples of this study predate the infection). The sample titles of this study are shuffled in the database, so cell type and time point are left out; the donor was told from shared clones.

The J gene is TRBJ1-3, the V gene TRBV9; 8 nucleotides agree with TRBD1. J gave up 6 bases and V 0 bases, and 8 bases lay outside the gene matches. The CDR3 has 16 residues. CDR1 is SGDLS, CDR2 YYNGEE, per germline. CDR3 sequence: CASSVGWDRHPNTIYF. The CDR3, as DNA: TGTGCCAGCAGCGTAGGGTGGGACAGGCACCCAAACACCATATATTTT.

This clonotype was observed a few times. V and J are TRBV30 and TRBJ2-7, with D hard to call. This CDR3 has 12 amino acids. V lost 4 bases and J 2 bases, leaving 9 bases between the germline ends. The germline CDR1 and CDR2 sequences are GTSNPN and SVGIG (reference sequence). CDR3 amino acids: CAWTPGTYEQYF. The CDR3 DNA reads TGTGCCTGGACCCCGGGCACCTACGAGCAGTACTTC. Looking up the rest from reference TRBV30 and TRBJ2-7 gives the full variable domain: SQTIHQWPATLVQPVGSPLSLECTVEGTSNPNLYWYRQAAGRGLQLLFYSVGIGQISSEVPQNLSASRPQDRQFILSSKKLLLSDSGFYLCAWTPGTYEQYFGPGTRLTVT.

In this sample, this clonotype turned up a few times. The chain couples TRBV25-1 to TRBJ2-7, with TRBD1 matching over 8 bases. V lost 3 bases, J lost 3 bases, and 10 bases stayed unmatched. The CDR3 is 16 amino acids. The germline gives CDR1 MGHDK, CDR2 SYGVNS. CDR3 residues: CASSERPRTGYYEQYF. In nucleotides, the CDR3 is TGTGCCAGCAGTGAGCGGCCCAGGACAGGGTACTACGAGCAGTACTTC.

The sample holds a few counts of this clonotype. In nucleotides, the CDR3 is TGTGCCAGCAGTTACAAGGCTGACGGGGCAGATACGCAGTATTTT. This codes for CASSYKADGADTQYF. The chain is built from TRBV6-5 and TRBJ2-3; D might be TRBD2 (5 bases). Germline loops: CDR1 MNHEY, CDR2 SVGAGI. The CDR3 sequence is 15 residues long. Between the trimmed V and J ends, which lost 2 bases and 4 bases, there was a span of 13 bases.

In its sample, this clonotype was seen a few times. The V and J genes are TRBV7-3 and TRBJ2-1; 8 bases are shared with TRBD2. The CDR3 has 14 amino acids. In germline, CDR1 is SGHTA, CDR2 FQGTGA. Unmatched junction bases numbered 5, after V lost 3 bases and J lost 7 bases. Written as DNA, the CDR3 is TGTGCCAGCAGCTTCCGGGGGGGCCGGAATGAGCAGTTCTTC. Its protein is CASSFRGGRNEQFF.

This clonotype has a handful of counts. This chain uses TRBV7-6 with TRBJ1-3, with D perhaps matching TRBD1 (5 bases). V gave up 5 bases and J gave up 0 bases, with 14 bases separating them. This CDR3 is built from 16 residues. Germline assignment: CDR1 SGHVS and CDR2 FNYEAQ. Written as DNA, the CDR3 is TGTGCCAGCAGCGTGCAGGGAACCCACTCTGGAAACACCATATATTTT. Translated, it gives CASSVQGTHSGNTIYF. The complete variable domain, with remaining parts taken from reference TRBV7-6 and TRBJ1-3, reads GAGVSQSPRYKVTKRGQDVALRCDPISGHVSLYWYRQALGQGPEFLTYFNYEAQQDKSGLPNDRFSAERPEGSISTLTIQRTEQRDSAMYRCASSVQGTHSGNTIYFGEGSWLTVV.

The rearrangement links TRBV7-6 to TRBJ2-5, with D perhaps TRBD1 or TRBD2 (5 bases each). From germline, CDR1 is SGHVS and CDR2 FNYEAQ. Trimming took 4 bases from V and 0 from J, leaving 12 bases between them. The CDR3 length is 15 residues. The CDR3 nucleotides are TGTGCCAGCAGCTCTTTTTCGGGACACCAAGAGACCCAGTACTTC. It translates to CASSSFSGHQETQYF.

This clonotype was detected a few times. This chain links TRBV7-2 with TRBJ1-2; D gene unclear. The CDR3 is made up of 13 amino acids. Looked up from germline, CDR1 is SGHTA and CDR2 is FQGNSA. Trimming took 2 bases from V and 4 from J, leaving 8 bases between them. The CDR3 DNA is TGTGCCAGCAGCTTAAAAGACATCTATGGCTACACCTTC. Residues: CASSLKDIYGYTF.